Listed below are T cell receptor beta chains from one sample, sequenced in a study of shared clonotypes between healthy human individuals. The repertoire was sequenced with immunoSEQ multiplex PCR; TCRdb's copy has only in-frame clones and lacks some. The data show about 2 million clones, about 94% seen once. Sequencing was carried out using naive CD8+ T cells sorted from blood. These receptors all come from a man aged 18 to 35 in good health. Each CDR3 is given with its conserved first and last residue. Fields, in order: CDR3 DNA, CDR3 protein, clone size, D gene, J gene, V gene. A D gene is named only where the DNA matches it firmly. Rows give clone size only sometimes, using once, few, many, or a class for an expanded clone.

DNA: TGTGCTAGCAGCATAAATCAGGGCGCCTACAATGAGCAGTTCTTC; CDR3: CASSINQGAYNEQFF; size: once; D: .; J: TRBJ2-1; V: TRBV7-7
DNA: TGCGCCAGCAGCCAAGGTACAGGGGGGTTGGTTAATGAGCAGTTCTTC; CDR3: CASSQGTGGLVNEQFF; size: .; D: TRBD1; J: TRBJ2-1; V: TRBV4-3
DNA: TGTGCCAGCAGCTTCCGGGCGGGGGCCTACGAGCAGTACTTC; CDR3: CASSFRAGAYEQYF; size: once; D: TRBD2; J: TRBJ2-7; V: TRBV13
DNA: TGCGCCAGCAGCCAATTGATCGTGGGACAGGACTCCCAAGAGACCCAGTACTTC; CDR3: CASSQLIVGQDSQETQYF; size: .; D: TRBD1; J: TRBJ2-5; V: TRBV4-1
DNA: TGTGCCAGCAGTTTACAGGGGACAGCGATCTATGGCTACACCTTC; CDR3: CASSLQGTAIYGYTF; size: .; D: TRBD1; J: TRBJ1-2; V: TRBV28
DNA: TGCGCCAGCAGCCAAGTGGGGCGGGGGGCAGAGCAGTTCTTC; CDR3: CASSQVGRGAEQFF; size: .; D: TRBD2; J: TRBJ2-1; V: TRBV4-1
DNA: TGCGCCAGCAGCCCATCTGGGCCCTACGAGCAGTACTTC; CDR3: CASSPSGPYEQYF; size: .; D: .; J: TRBJ2-7; V: TRBV5-1
DNA: TGTGCCAGCAGCTCTGGCACAGATACGCAGTATTTT; CDR3: CASSSGTDTQYF; size: .; D: .; J: TRBJ2-3; V: TRBV11-2
DNA: TGTGCCAGCAGTGAAGGGAGACTCAAAGGGGACGACAATGAGCAGTTCTTC; CDR3: CASSEGRLKGDDNEQFF; size: .; D: .; J: TRBJ2-1; V: TRBV6-1
DNA: TGTGCCAGCAGTTTCGAACAGGGACCCTCCTACGAGCAGTACTTC; CDR3: CASSFEQGPSYEQYF; size: .; D: .; J: TRBJ2-7; V: TRBV27
DNA: TGTGCCAGCAGCGGCGGGGGCTCGACTAATGAAAAACTGTTTTTT; CDR3: CASSGGGSTNEKLFF; size: .; D: .; J: TRBJ1-4; V: TRBV9
DNA: TGTGCCAGCAGCCACCGGGACTCCCTCAATGAGCAGTTCTTC; CDR3: CASSHRDSLNEQFF; size: .; D: .; J: TRBJ2-1; V: TRBV7-9
DNA: TGCGCCAGCAGCCAAGACCCTGAGGCGACCCAGTACTTC; CDR3: CASSQDPEATQYF; size: .; D: .; J: TRBJ2-5; V: TRBV4-1
DNA: TGTGCCAGCAGTGCTAGCGGGAGTTGGAACGAGCAGTACTTC; CDR3: CASSASGSWNEQYF; size: .; D: TRBD2; J: TRBJ2-7; V: TRBV2
DNA: TGCGCCAGCAGCCAAGATAATTTAGCGGGGGGGCCAGATACGCAGTATTTT; CDR3: CASSQDNLAGGPDTQYF; size: .; D: TRBD2; J: TRBJ2-3; V: TRBV4-3
DNA: TGTGCCAGCAGGCCGGGACTAGGCTACAATGAGCAGTTCTTC; CDR3: CASRPGLGYNEQFF; size: .; D: TRBD2; J: TRBJ2-1; V: TRBV27
DNA: TGCGCCAGCAGCTTGGCCGGGGGGGCACACACTGAAGCTTTCTTT; CDR3: CASSLAGGAHTEAFF; size: .; D: .; J: TRBJ1-1; V: TRBV5-1
DNA: TGTGCCAGCAGCCTCGTGGCCTACGAGCAGTACTTC; CDR3: CASSLVAYEQYF; size: .; D: .; J: TRBJ2-7; V: TRBV9
DNA: TGTGCCAGCAGCTTCGGGGGGGAGGAGACCCAGTACTTC; CDR3: CASSFGGEETQYF; size: .; D: TRBD2; J: TRBJ2-5; V: TRBV11-2
DNA: TGCGCCAGCAGCTTGATCGGCGGTGGGGCAGATACGCAGTATTTT; CDR3: CASSLIGGGADTQYF; size: .; D: .; J: TRBJ2-3; V: TRBV5-1
DNA: TGTGCCAGCAGCTGGAGCGGGGCCTACGAGCAGTACTTC; CDR3: CASSWSGAYEQYF; size: .; D: TRBD2; J: TRBJ2-7; V: TRBV7-8
DNA: TGTGCCAGCAGCCCAGACAGGGAAACTGAAGCTTTCTTT; CDR3: CASSPDRETEAFF; size: .; D: TRBD1; J: TRBJ1-1; V: TRBV7-9
DNA: TGTGCCAGTAGTATAGGGATAGCCAGCTCCTACAATGAGCAGTTCTTC; CDR3: CASSIGIASSYNEQFF; size: once; D: .; J: TRBJ2-1; V: TRBV19
DNA: TGTGCCAGCAGTTACGGGACATCGAGCAATGAGCAGTTCTTC; CDR3: CASSYGTSSNEQFF; size: .; D: .; J: TRBJ2-1; V: TRBV6-5
DNA: TGTGCCAGCAGTGAAATCGAAGATGGCTACACCTTC; CDR3: CASSEIEDGYTF; size: few; D: .; J: TRBJ1-2; V: TRBV6-1
DNA: TGCAGCGTTGAGGCGTCGCGGAGCCAAGAGACCCAGTACTTC; CDR3: CSVEASRSQETQYF; size: .; D: .; J: TRBJ2-5; V: TRBV29-1
DNA: TGTGCCAGCAGCCGGGAGGTCGGCCACGAGCAGTACTTC; CDR3: CASSREVGHEQYF; size: .; D: TRBD2; J: TRBJ2-7; V: TRBV7-9
DNA: TGTGCCAGCAGCTCGGTCATCAACTACAATGAGCAGTTCTTC; CDR3: CASSSVINYNEQFF; size: .; D: .; J: TRBJ2-1; V: TRBV7-9
DNA: TGTGCCAGCAGCAACCTAGTAAACACTGAAGCTTTCTTT; CDR3: CASSNLVNTEAFF; size: .; D: .; J: TRBJ1-1; V: TRBV7-9
DNA: TGTGCCAGCAGCGTAGGTAGTGAAGGGTTAGGTGAGACCCAGTACTTC; CDR3: CASSVGSEGLGETQYF; size: .; D: .; J: TRBJ2-5; V: TRBV9
DNA: TGTGCCAGCAGCGACGGGGGAAGTCAGCCCCAGCATTTT; CDR3: CASSDGGSQPQHF; size: once; D: .; J: TRBJ1-5; V: TRBV7-2
DNA: TGTGCCAGCAGCTTGTACATGGAGGACATCACGAACACCGGGGAGCTGTTTTTT; CDR3: CASSLYMEDITNTGELFF; size: .; D: .; J: TRBJ2-2; V: TRBV5-6
DNA: TGTGCCAGCAGTGTAATAGGGGGCCCCGGGGAGCTGTTTTTT; CDR3: CASSVIGGPGELFF; size: .; D: TRBD1; J: TRBJ2-2; V: TRBV27
DNA: TGTGCCAGTAGTATAGGGGCAAACTACAATGAGCAGTTCTTC; CDR3: CASSIGANYNEQFF; size: .; D: .; J: TRBJ2-1; V: TRBV19
DNA: TGCGCCAGCAGTGAGGACAGGGGCGCAATCTACGAGCAGTACTTC; CDR3: CASSEDRGAIYEQYF; size: .; D: TRBD1; J: TRBJ2-7; V: TRBV10-1